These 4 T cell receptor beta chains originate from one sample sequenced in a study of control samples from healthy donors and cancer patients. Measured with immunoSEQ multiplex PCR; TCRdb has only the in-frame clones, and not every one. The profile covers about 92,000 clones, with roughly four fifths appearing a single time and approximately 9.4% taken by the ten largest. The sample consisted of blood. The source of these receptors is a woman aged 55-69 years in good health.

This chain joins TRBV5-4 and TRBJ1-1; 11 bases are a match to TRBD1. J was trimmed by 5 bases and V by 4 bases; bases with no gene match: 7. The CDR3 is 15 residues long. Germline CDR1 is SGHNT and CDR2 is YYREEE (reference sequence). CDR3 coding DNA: TGTGCCAGCAGCCTGGGTGGGACAGGGGGAACTGAAGCTTTCTTT. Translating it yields CASSLGGTGGTEAFF.

The CDR3 sequence is CSVIEQGKAKNIQYF. The CDR3 bases are TGCAGCGTGATCGAACAGGGAAAGGCCAAAAACATTCAGTACTTC. The V call is TRBV29-1, the J call TRBJ2-4; D possibly corresponds to TRBD1 (6 bases). V shed 6 bases and J shed 1 base, with 16 bases lying between them. Germline CDR1 is SQVTM and CDR2 is ANQGSEA. The CDR3 loop spans 15 amino acids.

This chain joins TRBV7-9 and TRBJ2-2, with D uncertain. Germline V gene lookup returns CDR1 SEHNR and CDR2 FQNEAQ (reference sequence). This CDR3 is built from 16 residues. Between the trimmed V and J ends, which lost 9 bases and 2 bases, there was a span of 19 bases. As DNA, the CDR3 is TGTGCCAGTCTTTCCCTCCCTAGAGGTAACACCGGGGAGCTGTTTTTT. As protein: CASLSLPRGNTGELFF. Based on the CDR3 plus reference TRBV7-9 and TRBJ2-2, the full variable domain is DTGVSQNPRHKITKRGQNVTFRCDPISEHNRLYWYRQTLGQGPEFLTYFQNEAQLEKSRLLSDRFSAERPKGSFSTLEIQRTEQGDSAMYLCASLSLPRGNTGELFFGEGSRLTVL.

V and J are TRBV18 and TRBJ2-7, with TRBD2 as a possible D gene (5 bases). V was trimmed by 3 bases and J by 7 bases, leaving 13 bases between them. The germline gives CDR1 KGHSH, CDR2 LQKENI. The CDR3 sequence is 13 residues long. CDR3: CASSPLGRGEQYF. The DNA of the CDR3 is TGTGCCAGCTCACCTTTAGGGCGCGGGGAGCAGTACTTC.